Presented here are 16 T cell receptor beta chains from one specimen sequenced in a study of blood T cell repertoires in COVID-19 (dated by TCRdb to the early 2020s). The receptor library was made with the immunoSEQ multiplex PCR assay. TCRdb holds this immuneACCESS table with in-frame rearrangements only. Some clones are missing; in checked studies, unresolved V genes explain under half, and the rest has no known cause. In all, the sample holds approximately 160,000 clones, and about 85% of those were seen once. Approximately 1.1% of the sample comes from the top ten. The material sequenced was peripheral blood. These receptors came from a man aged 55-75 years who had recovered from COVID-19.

The CDR3 DNA follows: TGTGCAAGCGACAGTCTTAGCACAGATACGCAGTATTTT. This encodes CASDSLSTDTQYF. The genes are TRBV2 and TRBJ2-3; the D gene is possibly TRBD1 (5 bases). The CDR3 is made up of 13 amino acids. Germline lookup yields CDR1 SNHLY and CDR2 FYNNEI.

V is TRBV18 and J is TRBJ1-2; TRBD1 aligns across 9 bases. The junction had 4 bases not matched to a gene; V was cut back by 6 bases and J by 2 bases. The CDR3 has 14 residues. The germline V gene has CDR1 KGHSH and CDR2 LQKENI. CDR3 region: CASSPGTGNYGYTF. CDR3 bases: TGTGCCAGCTCCCCCGGGACAGGGAACTATGGCTACACCTTC.

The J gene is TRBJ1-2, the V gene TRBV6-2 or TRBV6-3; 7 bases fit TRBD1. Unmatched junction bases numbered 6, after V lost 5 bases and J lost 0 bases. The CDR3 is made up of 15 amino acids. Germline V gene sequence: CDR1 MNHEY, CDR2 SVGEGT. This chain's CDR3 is CASSVTGEPNYGYTF. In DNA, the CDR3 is TGTGCCAGCAGTGTAACAGGGGAGCCTAACTATGGCTACACCTTC.

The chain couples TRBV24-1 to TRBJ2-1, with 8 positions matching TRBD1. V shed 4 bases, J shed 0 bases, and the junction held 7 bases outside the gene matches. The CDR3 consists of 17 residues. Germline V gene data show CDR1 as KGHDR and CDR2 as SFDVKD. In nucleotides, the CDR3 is TGTGCCACCAGTGAATTTACAGGGGGAAGCTCCTACAATGAGCAGTTCTTC. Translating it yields CATSEFTGGSSYNEQFF.

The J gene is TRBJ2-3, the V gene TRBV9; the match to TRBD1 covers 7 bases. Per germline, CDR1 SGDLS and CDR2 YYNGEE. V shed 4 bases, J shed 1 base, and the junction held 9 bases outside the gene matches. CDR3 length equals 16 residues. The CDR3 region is CASSSEGGTGTDTQYF. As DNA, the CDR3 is TGTGCCAGCAGCTCAGAAGGTGGGACAGGCACAGATACGCAGTATTTT.

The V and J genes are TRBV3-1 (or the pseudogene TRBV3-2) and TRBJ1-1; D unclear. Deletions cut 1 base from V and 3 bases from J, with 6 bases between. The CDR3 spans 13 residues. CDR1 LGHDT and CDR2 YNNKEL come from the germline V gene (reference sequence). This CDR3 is CASSQAGYTEAFF. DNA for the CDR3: TGTGCCAGCAGCCAAGCCGGGTACACTGAAGCTTTCTTT.

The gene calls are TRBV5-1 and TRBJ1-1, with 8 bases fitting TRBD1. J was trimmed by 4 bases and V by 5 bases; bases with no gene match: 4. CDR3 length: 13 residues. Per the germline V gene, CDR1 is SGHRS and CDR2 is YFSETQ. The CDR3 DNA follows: TGCGCCAGCAGAGGTACAGGGGGCACTGAAGCTTTCTTT. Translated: CASRGTGGTEAFF.

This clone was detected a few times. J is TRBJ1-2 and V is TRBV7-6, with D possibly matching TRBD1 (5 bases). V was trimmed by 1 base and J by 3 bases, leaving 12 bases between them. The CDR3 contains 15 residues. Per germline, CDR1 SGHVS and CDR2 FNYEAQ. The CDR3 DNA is TGTGCCAGCAGCTTAGGAACAGGCCTTGACTATGGCTACACCTTC. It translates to CASSLGTGLDYGYTF.

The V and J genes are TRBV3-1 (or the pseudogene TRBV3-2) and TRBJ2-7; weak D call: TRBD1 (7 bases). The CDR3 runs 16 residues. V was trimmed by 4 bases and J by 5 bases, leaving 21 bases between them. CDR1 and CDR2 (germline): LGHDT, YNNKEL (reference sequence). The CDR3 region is CASSPRGQGEFNEQYF. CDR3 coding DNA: TGTGCCAGCAGCCCTCGGGGGCAGGGGGAGTTTAACGAGCAGTACTTC.

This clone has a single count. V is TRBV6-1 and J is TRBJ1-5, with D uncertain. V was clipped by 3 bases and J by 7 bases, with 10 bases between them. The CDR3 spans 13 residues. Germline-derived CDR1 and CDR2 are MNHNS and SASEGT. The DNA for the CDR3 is TGTGCCAGCAGTGACAGGAGGCTACAGCCCCAGCATTTT. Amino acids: CASSDRRLQPQHF.

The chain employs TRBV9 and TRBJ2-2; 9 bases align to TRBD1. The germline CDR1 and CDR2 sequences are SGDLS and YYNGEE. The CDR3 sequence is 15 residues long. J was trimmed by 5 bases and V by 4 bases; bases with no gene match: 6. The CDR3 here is CASSPRQGGTGELFF. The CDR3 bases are TGTGCCAGCAGCCCCCGACAGGGGGGAACCGGGGAGCTGTTTTTT. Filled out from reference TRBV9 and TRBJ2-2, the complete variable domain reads DSGVTQTPKHLITATGQRVTLRCSPRSGDLSVYWYQQSLDQGLQFLIQYYNGEERAKGNILERFSAQQFPDLHSELNLSSLELGDSALYFCASSPRQGGTGELFFGEGSRLTVL.

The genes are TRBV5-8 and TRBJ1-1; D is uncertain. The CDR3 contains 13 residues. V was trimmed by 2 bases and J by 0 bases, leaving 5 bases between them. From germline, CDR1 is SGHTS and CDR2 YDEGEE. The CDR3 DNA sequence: TGTGCCAGCAGCTTCGAGGTGAACACTGAAGCTTTCTTT. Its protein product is CASSFEVNTEAFF.

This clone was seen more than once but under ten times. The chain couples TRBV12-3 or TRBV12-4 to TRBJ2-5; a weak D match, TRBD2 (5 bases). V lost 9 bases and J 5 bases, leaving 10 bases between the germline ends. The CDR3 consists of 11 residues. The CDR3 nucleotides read TGTGCCAGTTCGGGGTGGGAGACCCAGTACTTC. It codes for CASSGWETQYF.

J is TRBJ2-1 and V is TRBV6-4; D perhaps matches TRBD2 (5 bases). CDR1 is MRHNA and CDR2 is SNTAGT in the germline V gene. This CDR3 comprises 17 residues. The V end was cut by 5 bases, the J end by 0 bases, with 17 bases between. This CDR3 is CASSNFAGNSSYNEQFF. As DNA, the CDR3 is TGTGCCAGCAGTAATTTTGCCGGGAATAGCTCCTACAATGAGCAGTTCTTC.

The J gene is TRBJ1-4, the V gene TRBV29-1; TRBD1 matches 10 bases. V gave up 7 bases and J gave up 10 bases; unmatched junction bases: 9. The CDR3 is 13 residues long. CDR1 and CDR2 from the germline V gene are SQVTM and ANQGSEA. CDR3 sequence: CSAERTGGGKLFF. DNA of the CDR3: TGCAGCGCCGAGAGGACAGGGGGAGGAAAACTGTTTTTT. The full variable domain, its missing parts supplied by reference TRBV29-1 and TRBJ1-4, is SAVISQKPSRDICQRGTSLTIQCQVDSQVTMMFWYRQQPGQSLTLIATANQGSEATYESGFVIDKFPISRPNLTFSTLTVSNMSPEDSSIYLCSAERTGGGKLFFGSGTQLSVL.

Here the CDR3 DNA reads TGCAGCGCCCGACAGGGAGCCAACACTGAAGCTTTCTTT. Protein: CSARQGANTEAFF. The rearrangement uses TRBV29-1 and TRBJ1-1; TRBD1 aligns across 7 bases. Germline CDR1 reads SQVTM; CDR2 reads ANQGSEA. V lost 7 bases to trimming and J lost 2 bases; unmatched junction nucleotides: 7. The CDR3 totals 13 residues.